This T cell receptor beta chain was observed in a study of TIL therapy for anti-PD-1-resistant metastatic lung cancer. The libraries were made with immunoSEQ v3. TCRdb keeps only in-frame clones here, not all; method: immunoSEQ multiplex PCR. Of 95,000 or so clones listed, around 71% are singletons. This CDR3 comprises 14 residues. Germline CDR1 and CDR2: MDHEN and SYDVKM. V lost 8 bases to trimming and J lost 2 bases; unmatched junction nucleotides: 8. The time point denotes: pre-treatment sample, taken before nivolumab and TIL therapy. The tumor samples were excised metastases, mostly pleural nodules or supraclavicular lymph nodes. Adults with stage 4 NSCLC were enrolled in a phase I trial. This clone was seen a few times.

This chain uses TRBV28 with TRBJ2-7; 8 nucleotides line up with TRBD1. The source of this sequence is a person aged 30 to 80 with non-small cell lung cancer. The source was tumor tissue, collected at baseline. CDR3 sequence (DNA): TGTGCCAGCTCTTGGACAGGGATTACCTACGAGCAGTACTTC. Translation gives CASSWTGITYEQYF. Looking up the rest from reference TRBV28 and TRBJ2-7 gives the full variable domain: DVKVTQSSRYLVKRTGEKVFLECVQDMDHENMFWYRQDPGLGLRLIYFSYDVKMKEKGDIPEGYSVSREKKERFSLILESASTNQTSMYLCASSWTGITYEQYFGPGTRLTVT.